This T cell receptor (beta chain) was identified in a study of shared clonotypes between healthy human individuals. The germline V gene encodes CDR1 MGHDK and CDR2 SYGVNS. The ends were cut back, 10 bases at V and 3 bases at J, with 27 bases in the middle. The CDR3 has 18 amino acids. The repertoire was sequenced with immunoSEQ multiplex PCR; TCRdb's copy has only in-frame clones and lacks some. The table records 90,000 to 150,000 clones, 68% of them present only once. This receptor was obtained from a woman in her twenties or thirties in good health. This chain connects TRBV25-1 to TRBJ2-2; D is perhaps TRBD1 or TRBD2 (5 bases each). The material sequenced was memory CD8+ T cells sorted from blood. Subset in this sample: CD45RO+ cells pooled with CCR7-negative TemRA cells. DNA for the CDR3: TGTGCCACAAATGCGAATCCCGGGACCCTAAGGGACACCGGGGAGCTGTTTTTT. Translating gives CATNANPGTLRDTGELFF. The variable domain in full, with the rest retrieved from reference TRBV25-1 and TRBJ2-2, is EADIYQTPRYLVIGTGKKITLECSQTMGHDKMYWYQQDPGMELHLIHYSYGVNSTEKGDLSSESTVSRIRTEHFPLTLESARPSHTSQYLCATNANPGTLRDTGELFFGEGSRLTVL.